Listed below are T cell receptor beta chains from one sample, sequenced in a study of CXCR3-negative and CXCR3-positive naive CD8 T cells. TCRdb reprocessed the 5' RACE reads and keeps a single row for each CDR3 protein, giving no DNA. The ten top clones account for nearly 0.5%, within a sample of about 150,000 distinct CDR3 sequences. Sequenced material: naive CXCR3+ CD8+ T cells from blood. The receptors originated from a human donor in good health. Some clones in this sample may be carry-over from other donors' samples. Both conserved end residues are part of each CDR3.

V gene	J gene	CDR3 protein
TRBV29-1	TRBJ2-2	CSARLEAGELFF
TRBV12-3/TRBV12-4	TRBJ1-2	CASSFDRGYGYTF
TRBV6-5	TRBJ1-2	CASSGQDGYTF
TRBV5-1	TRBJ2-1	CASSSPFIGGGTYNEQFF
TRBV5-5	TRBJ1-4	CASSLPGPYRLGKLFF
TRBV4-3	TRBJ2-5	CASSQGVVGTEETQYF
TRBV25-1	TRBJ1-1	CASSERNTEAFF
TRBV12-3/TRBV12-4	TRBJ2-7	CASSFAGETYEPYF
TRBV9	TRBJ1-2	CASSRAGYGYTF
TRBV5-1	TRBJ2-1	CASNPLGTSFDEQFF
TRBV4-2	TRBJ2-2	CASSLRTANTGELFF
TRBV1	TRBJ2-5	CTSSTKGGNQETQYF
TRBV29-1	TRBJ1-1	CSIQGDGAEAFF
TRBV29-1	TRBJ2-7	CSVFSPGTSSLSYEQYF
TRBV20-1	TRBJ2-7	CSARVYDPDYAYEQYF
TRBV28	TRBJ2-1	CASSSRTNPGNEQFF
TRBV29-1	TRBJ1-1	CSVEDFQMNTEAFF
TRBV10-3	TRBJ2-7	CASTGGENYEQYF
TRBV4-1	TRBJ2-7	CASSQDLAVHYEQYF
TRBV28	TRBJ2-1	CASSFRPVAYNEQFF
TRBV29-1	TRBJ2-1	CSALKSENSYNEQFF
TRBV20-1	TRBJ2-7	CSASPLGLYEQYF
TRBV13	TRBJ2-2	CASTISGNTGELFF
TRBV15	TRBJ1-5	CATSRGRGGNQPQHF
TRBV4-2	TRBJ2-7	CASSQGAETYEQYF
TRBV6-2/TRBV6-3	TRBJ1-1	CASSYGQTALNTEAFF
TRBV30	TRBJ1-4	CAWVWTAYATNEKLFF
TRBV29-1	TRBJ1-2	CSVEDRSGRHYGYTF
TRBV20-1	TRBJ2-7	CSARARNGYYEQYF
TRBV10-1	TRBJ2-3	CASAGLAGGTDTQYF